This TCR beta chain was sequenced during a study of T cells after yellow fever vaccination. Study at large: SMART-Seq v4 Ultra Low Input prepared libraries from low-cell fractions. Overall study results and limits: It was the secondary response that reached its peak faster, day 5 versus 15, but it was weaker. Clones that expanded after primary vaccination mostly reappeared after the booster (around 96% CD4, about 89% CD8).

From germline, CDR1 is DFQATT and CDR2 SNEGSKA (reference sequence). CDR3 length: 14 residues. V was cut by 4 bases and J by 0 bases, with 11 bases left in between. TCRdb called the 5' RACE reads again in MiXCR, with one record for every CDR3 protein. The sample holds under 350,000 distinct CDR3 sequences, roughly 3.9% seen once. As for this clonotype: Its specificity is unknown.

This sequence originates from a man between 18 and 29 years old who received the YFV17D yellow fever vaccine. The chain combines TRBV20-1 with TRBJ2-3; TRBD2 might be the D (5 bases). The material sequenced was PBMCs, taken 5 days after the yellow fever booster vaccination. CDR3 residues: CSATRDTSTDTQYF. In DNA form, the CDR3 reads TGCAGTGCTACCCGGGATACTAGCACAGATACGCAGTATTTT.